This TCR beta chain originates from a study of siplizumab effects on memory and regulatory T cells. Overall study results and limits: Memory cells seemed less diverse than naive T cells, which seemed major alloresponse contributors. Solely a minor proportion of alloreactive clones could be assigned to unstimulated subsets.

Some 100,000 TCR templates per sample were assayed. Using immunoSEQ multiplex PCR, the repertoire was profiled, and TCRdb retains in-frame clones only, with some absent. The data hold around 100,000 clones, with about 93% observed a single time. As for this clone: Its antigen is undetermined.

What was sequenced was Tregs sorted from blood. This TCR was recovered from a human donor in good health.

DNA for the CDR3: TGTGCCAGCAGCTGGTCGAGGAACCGAGCTTTCTTT. It specifies CASSWSRNRAFF. The rearrangement joins TRBV5-6 to TRBJ1-1; D is undetermined. Germline V lookup: CDR1 SGHDT, CDR2 YYEEEE. Trimming left V 3 bases short and J 10 bases short, with 13 bases between. The CDR3 consists of 12 residues.